This T cell receptor (beta chain) was captured by sequencing in a study of blood T cells in healthy people across ages. About the research overall: Per every two T cells, about one barcoded beta molecule was captured by template switching. General observations from the study: What prevented conclusive comparison of naive and antigen-experienced cells was that PBMCs were unsorted.

Every donor provided roughly 10 milliliters of peripheral blood. A sample-barcoded 5' primer and a J-beta primer mix were used in a second PCR of about 7 to 12 cycles. Each sample yielded at least 2.5 million CDR3-containing paired-end reads. TCRdb redid the calling of the 5' RACE reads with MiXCR, one entry per CDR3 protein. The repertoire consists of about 1 million distinct CDR3 sequences, with around 45% occurring once and the leading ten covering approximately 17%. CDR3 length: 16 residues. The V and J ends lost 4 bases and 3 bases respectively, with 19 bases between them. CDR1 is SGHDT and CDR2 is YYEEEE in the germline V gene. On this clonotype itself: Its antigen is not known.

Sequenced sample: blood. The genes are TRBV5-6 and TRBJ1-2; possibly TRBD1 for D (6 bases). The TCR was taken from an older woman in good health. CDR3 coding DNA: TGTGCCAGCAGCCCGGTGTCACAGGGTGCGGACTATGGCTACACCTTC. Translated: CASSPVSQGADYGYTF.